One and the same sample provided the 32 T cell receptor beta chains below, sequenced in a study of cytomegalovirus exposure and HLA in healthy donors. Use of 60 Vbeta and 13 Jbeta primers characterized the PCR. TCRdb's copy holds only in-frame clones and misses some; the assay was immunoSEQ multiplex PCR. Among 35,000 to 45,000 clones listed, around 73% were seen once. The sequencing input was PBMCs. The receptors shown here come from a woman aged 25-40 years in good health and CMV-seronegative.

The genes are TRBV6-1 and TRBJ2-7; 8 bases map to TRBD1. V shed 6 bases, J shed 0 bases, and the junction held 7 bases outside the gene matches. Germline CDR1 reads MNHNS; CDR2 reads SASEGT. This CDR3 is 15 amino acids long. The CDR3 loop is CASRTDRGSSYEQYF. The CDR3 bases are TGTGCCAGCAGGACAGACAGGGGAAGCTCCTACGAGCAGTACTTC.

A few counts support this clone. This chain connects TRBV6-5 to TRBJ1-4, with D possibly TRBD1 on 5 matching bases. This CDR3 has 13 residues. Trimming took 6 bases from V and 6 from J, leaving 11 bases between them. CDR1 and CDR2 (germline): MNHEY, SVGAGI. The CDR3 reads CASRQGADEKLFF. The CDR3 DNA reads TGTGCCAGCAGGCAGGGCGCTGATGAAAAACTGTTTTTT.

This rearrangement joins TRBV19 to TRBJ2-1; TRBD1 aligns across 7 bases. The germline V gene encodes CDR1 LNHDA and CDR2 SQIVND (reference sequence). V shed 5 bases and J 5 bases; nucleotides not matched to a gene: 6. The CDR3 spans 14 residues. CDR3 in amino acids: CASSLRDRDNEQFF. DNA of the CDR3: TGTGCCAGTAGTCTCCGGGACAGAGACAATGAGCAGTTCTTC.

V usage is TRBV30 and J usage is TRBJ1-1; 7 nucleotides match TRBD1. Germline values: CDR1 GTSNPN, CDR2 SVGIG (reference sequence). CDR3 length equals 12 residues. J was trimmed by 4 bases and V by 5 bases; bases with no gene match: 4. This CDR3 reads CAWDTGATEAFF. CDR3 coding DNA: TGTGCCTGGGACACAGGGGCCACTGAAGCTTTCTTT.

The rearrangement links TRBV29-1 to TRBJ1-2, with 10 bases identical to TRBD1. The trim removed 7 bases at V and 8 bases at J, leaving 7 bases unmatched. The V gene's germline CDR1 is SQVTM and CDR2 ANQGSEA. There are 12 residues in the CDR3. The CDR3 protein is CSEGTGEGGYTF. The CDR3, as DNA: TGCAGCGAAGGGACAGGGGAAGGAGGCTACACCTTC. The full variable domain, rest sourced from reference TRBV29-1 and TRBJ1-2, is SAVISQKPSRDICQRGTSLTIQCQVDSQVTMMFWYRQQPGQSLTLIATANQGSEATYESGFVIDKFPISRPNLTFSTLTVSNMSPEDSSIYLCSEGTGEGGYTFGSGTRLTVV.

This CDR3 is CASTTGWKTEAFF. The CDR3 DNA is TGTGCCAGCACGACAGGGTGGAAAACTGAAGCTTTCTTT. The rearrangement uses TRBV6-6 and TRBJ1-1; TRBD1 aligns across 7 bases. Trimming removed 7 bases from V and 5 bases from J; junction bases left unmatched: 7. The length of the CDR3 is 13 residues. Germline lookup yields CDR1 MNHNY and CDR2 SVGAGI (reference sequence).

The V and J genes are TRBV11-2 and TRBJ2-7, with TRBD2 matching over 7 bases. CDR1 SGHAT and CDR2 FQNNGV come from the germline V gene. The CDR3 runs to 14 residues. After removal of 3 bases from V and 1 base from J, the junction contained 3 bases not matched to a gene. In DNA, the CDR3 is TGTGCCAGCAGCTTGGGGGGGAAATCCTACGAGCAGTACTTC. This sequence encodes CASSLGGKSYEQYF.

The chain links TRBV28 to TRBJ1-2; tentatively, D is TRBD1 (5 bases). The germline gives CDR1 MDHEN, CDR2 SYDVKM. CDR3 size: 14 residues. Trimming took off 7 bases at V and 4 bases at J, with 16 bases between the two ends. DNA of the CDR3: TGTGCCAGCACCCTTTCCGGGGGTGTCTATGGCTACACCTTC. The encoded protein is CASTLSGGVYGYTF.

To note about this clone: An end of the junction does not agree with germline; a read error may underlie this. The rearrangement uses TRBV6-1 and TRBJ2-5; D gene ambiguous. CDR1 MNHNS and CDR2 SASEGT come from the germline V gene. The CDR3 contains 10 residues. The CDR3 loop reads CASSEETQYF. The CDR3 coding sequence is TGTGCCAGCAGCGAAGAGACCCAGTACTTC.

The J gene is TRBJ2-1, the V gene TRBV6-6, with 8 bases aligning to TRBD2. J lost 7 bases, V lost 10 bases, and 15 bases had no gene match. The CDR3 extends over 15 amino acids. From germline, CDR1 is MNHNY and CDR2 SVGAGI (reference sequence). CDR3 region: CATTTGTSNGNEQFF. As DNA, the CDR3 is TGTGCCACCACGACCGGGACTAGTAATGGGAATGAGCAGTTCTTC.

CDR3 nucleotide sequence: TGTGCCAGCAGTTTATCGACAGGCTCCTACAATGAGCAGTTCTTC. Its translation is CASSLSTGSYNEQFF. This rearrangement joins TRBV28 to TRBJ2-1; TRBD1 might be the D (6 bases). The V gene lost 1 base and the J gene lost 0 bases, with 7 bases spanning the gap. The CDR3 contains 15 residues. Germline V gene data show CDR1 as MDHEN and CDR2 as SYDVKM.

The chain carries TRBV4-1 and TRBJ2-1; 11 bases match TRBD2. V trimming: 1 base; J trimming: 4 bases; junction bases outside the gene matches: 0. The CDR3 is 15 amino acids. Germline V gene sequence: CDR1 MGHRA, CDR2 YSYEKL. CDR3 sequence (DNA): TGCGCCAGCAGCCAAGGGACTAGCGGGTACAATGAGCAGTTCTTC. Protein: CASSQGTSGYNEQFF.

V and J are TRBV5-1 and TRBJ1-1; 7 bases map to TRBD1. The CDR3 consists of 14 residues. In germline, CDR1 is SGHRS, CDR2 YFSETQ. The V segment lost 4 bases and the J segment 6 bases; nucleotides outside the gene matches: 9. DNA of the CDR3: TGCGCCAGCAGCAAAACAGGGGTCAGCGCTGAAGCTTTCTTT. It yields the protein CASSKTGVSAEAFF.

V gene TRBV5-4 combines with J gene TRBJ1-1; 9 bases line up with TRBD1. Germline CDR1 is SGHNT and CDR2 is YYREEE (reference sequence). This CDR3 contains 15 residues. Trimming cost V 3 bases and J 5 bases; bases outside gene matches: 8. The CDR3 is CASSSGTGMMTEAFF. CDR3 sequence (DNA): TGTGCCAGCAGCTCCGGGACAGGGATGATGACTGAAGCTTTCTTT.

This clone was seen once. The chain carries TRBV6-1 and TRBJ2-3; a weak D match, TRBD2 (5 bases). V was trimmed by 2 bases and J by 8 bases, leaving 17 bases between them. The CDR3 length is 15 residues. Germline V CDR1 and CDR2: MNHNS, SASEGT. CDR3 DNA sequence: TGTGCCAGCAGTGAACGTCCTCGAGGGATTCGTACGCAGTATTTT. It is translated as CASSERPRGIRTQYF.

The chain is built from TRBV5-6 and TRBJ2-2; D is ambiguous. This CDR3 comprises 13 residues. Trimming left V 0 bases short and J 14 bases short, with 14 bases between. Germline lookup yields CDR1 SGHDT and CDR2 YYEEEE. CDR3 coding DNA: TGTGCCAGCAGCTTGGGGGCAGCCCCAATCCTGTTTTTT. Its protein is CASSLGAAPILFF.

The chain uses TRBV28 and TRBJ1-4, with D perhaps matching TRBD1 (5 bases). The CDR3 spans 15 residues. The V and J ends lost 6 bases and 8 bases respectively, with 19 bases between them. Germline V gives CDR1 MDHEN, CDR2 SYDVKM. CDR3 bases: TGTGCCAGCAGGCTCGTACCCGGGACTGACGAAAAACTGTTTTTT. Amino acid sequence: CASRLVPGTDEKLFF. Together with reference TRBV28 and TRBJ1-4, the CDR3 gives the full variable domain: DVKVTQSSRYLVKRTGEKVFLECVQDMDHENMFWYRQDPGLGLRLIYFSYDVKMKEKGDIPEGYSVSREKKERFSLILESASTNQTSMYLCASRLVPGTDEKLFFGSGTQLSVL.

This clone was seen once. This chain joins TRBV7-8 and TRBJ2-2; 10 bases fit TRBD1. The V gene end was trimmed by 6 bases and the J gene end by 5 bases; junction bases not matched to a gene: 9. The germline CDR1 and CDR2 sequences are SGHVS and FQNEAQ. This CDR3 has 16 amino acids. CDR3 amino acids: CASSFAGTGVTGELFF. For the CDR3, the DNA is TGTGCCAGCAGTTTCGCCGGGACAGGGGTTACCGGGGAGCTGTTTTTT.

This sequence joins TRBV5-1 and TRBJ2-5; 7 nucleotides align to TRBD2. Looked up from germline, CDR1 is SGHRS and CDR2 is YFSETQ. CDR3 size: 15 residues. V shed 0 bases and J 5 bases; nucleotides not matched to a gene: 7. The CDR3 here is CASSLGTSREETQYF. The CDR3 nucleotides are TGCGCCAGCAGCTTGGGGACTAGTAGGGAGGAGACCCAGTACTTC.

V is TRBV6-6 and J is TRBJ2-7; no clear D gene. The germline gives CDR1 MNHNY, CDR2 SVGAGI (reference sequence). This CDR3 region has 13 residues. Trimming shortened V by 8 bases and J by 5 bases, and 16 bases separated the two germline ends. CDR3 coding DNA: TGTGCCAGCGCCCTGCGATTTGAGGACGAGCAGTACTTC. As protein: CASALRFEDEQYF.

This clone was picked up a small number of times. The chain has TRBV2 and TRBJ2-1; D remains unclear. CDR3 length equals 11 residues. The V end lost 8 bases, the J end lost 4 bases, and 6 bases lay between the germline ends. In germline, CDR1 is SNHLY, CDR2 FYNNEI. DNA of the CDR3: TGTGCCAGCTCCCCATACAATGAGCAGTTCTTC. It encodes CASSPYNEQFF.

This chain joins TRBV5-8 and TRBJ1-5; D unresolved. The CDR3 is 11 amino acids. V was pared by 4 bases and J by 9 bases, with 8 bases between. From germline, CDR1 is SGHTS and CDR2 YDEGEE. The CDR3 reads CASSLVSPQHF. The DNA for the CDR3 is TGTGCCAGCAGCCTAGTTTCGCCCCAGCATTTT.

The V call is TRBV29-1, the J call TRBJ2-7; 7 nucleotides align to TRBD2. The V segment lost 4 bases and the J segment 0 bases; nucleotides outside the gene matches: 6. The germline gives CDR1 SQVTM, CDR2 ANQGSEA. This CDR3 has 14 residues. The CDR3 protein is CSVVILAGSYEQYF. The CDR3 bases are TGCAGCGTTGTTATCTTAGCGGGCTCCTACGAGCAGTACTTC.

The rearrangement uses TRBV4-2 and TRBJ1-5; D not certain. The germline V and J ends were trimmed by 1 base and 5 bases, with 18 bases remaining between them. Germline-derived CDR1 and CDR2 are LGHNA and YNFKEQ. The CDR3 is made up of 17 amino acids. The CDR3 DNA reads TGTGCCAGCAGCCAAGGGGAGGCGGACTTAAGGGATCAGCCCCAGCATTTT. Translation gives CASSQGEADLRDQPQHF.

The chain employs TRBV6-5 and TRBJ2-6, with D perhaps TRBD2 (6 bases). The CDR3 runs to 15 residues. Trimming removed 6 bases from V and 1 base from J, with 10 bases in between. Germline values: CDR1 MNHEY, CDR2 SVGAGI. The CDR3 DNA reads TGTGCCAGCAGCCGCGGGGAGTCTGGGGCCAACGTCCTGACTTTC. This gives the protein CASSRGESGANVLTF.

The CDR3 sequence is CASSLARKSYEQYF. CDR3 sequence (DNA): TGTGCCAGCAGCTTAGCGCGAAAGTCCTACGAGCAGTACTTC. The V and J genes are TRBV7-8 and TRBJ2-7; D is undetermined. CDR1 is SGHVS, CDR2 FQNEAQ, per germline. V lost 0 bases, J lost 1 base, and 7 bases lay in between. CDR3 length equals 14 residues.

The gene calls are TRBV7-8 and TRBJ2-1, with D perhaps TRBD2 (5 bases). The CDR3 has 15 amino acids. The germline V gene encodes CDR1 SGHVS and CDR2 FQNEAQ. Trimming shortened V by 5 bases and J by 2 bases, and 13 bases separated the two germline ends. CDR3: CASSPRGTPYNEQFF. The CDR3, as DNA: TGTGCCAGCAGCCCCCGGGGAACACCCTACAATGAGCAGTTCTTC.

This clone was picked up a small number of times. V and J are TRBV7-2 and TRBJ1-5, with D possibly being TRBD1 (5 bases). Germline V lookup: CDR1 SGHTA, CDR2 FQGNSA. The V and J ends lost 2 bases and 7 bases respectively, with 9 bases between them. This CDR3 comprises 13 residues. The CDR3 is CASSLIGVQPQHF. Here the CDR3 DNA reads TGTGCCAGCAGCTTAATAGGGGTCCAGCCCCAGCATTTT.

The chain recombines TRBV6-1 with TRBJ2-1; 13 nucleotides line up with TRBD2. Germline trimming cut 7 bases from V and 7 bases from J; bases unmatched to any gene: 4. CDR1 is MNHNS and CDR2 is SASEGT in the germline V gene. The CDR3 length is 14 residues. CDR3 bases: TGTGCCAGCAACCTACTAGCGGGGGGGAATGAGCAGTTCTTC. Its protein product is CASNLLAGGNEQFF.

This clone was picked up a small number of times. The V call is TRBV4-1, the J call TRBJ2-3, with TRBD2 identical over 10 bases. The trim removed 4 bases at V and 1 base at J, leaving 5 bases unmatched. Germline CDR1 is MGHRA and CDR2 is YSYEKL. The CDR3 length is 16 residues. The CDR3 DNA sequence: TGCGCCAGCAGCCTCTCAGCGGGAGGGGGCACAGATACGCAGTATTTT. It specifies CASSLSAGGGTDTQYF.

The gene calls are TRBV18 and TRBJ1-2; 8 bases agree with TRBD1. The germline CDR1 and CDR2 sequences are KGHSH and LQKENI. The CDR3 covers 15 residues. Losses at the gene ends were 1 base for V and 5 bases for J; bases not matched to a gene: 6. The CDR3 here is CASSPLGQGAYGYTF. The CDR3 coding sequence is TGTGCCAGCTCACCACTTGGGCAGGGGGCTTATGGCTACACCTTC.

V and J are TRBV18 and TRBJ1-1; the D gene is possibly TRBD1 (6 bases). CDR3 length: 15 residues. Germline V gene lookup returns CDR1 KGHSH and CDR2 LQKENI. Deletions cut 5 bases from V and 3 bases from J, with 16 bases between. The CDR3 here is CASSSRTGLDTEAFF. The CDR3 DNA reads TGTGCCAGCTCATCTCGCACAGGGTTGGACACTGAAGCTTTCTTT.